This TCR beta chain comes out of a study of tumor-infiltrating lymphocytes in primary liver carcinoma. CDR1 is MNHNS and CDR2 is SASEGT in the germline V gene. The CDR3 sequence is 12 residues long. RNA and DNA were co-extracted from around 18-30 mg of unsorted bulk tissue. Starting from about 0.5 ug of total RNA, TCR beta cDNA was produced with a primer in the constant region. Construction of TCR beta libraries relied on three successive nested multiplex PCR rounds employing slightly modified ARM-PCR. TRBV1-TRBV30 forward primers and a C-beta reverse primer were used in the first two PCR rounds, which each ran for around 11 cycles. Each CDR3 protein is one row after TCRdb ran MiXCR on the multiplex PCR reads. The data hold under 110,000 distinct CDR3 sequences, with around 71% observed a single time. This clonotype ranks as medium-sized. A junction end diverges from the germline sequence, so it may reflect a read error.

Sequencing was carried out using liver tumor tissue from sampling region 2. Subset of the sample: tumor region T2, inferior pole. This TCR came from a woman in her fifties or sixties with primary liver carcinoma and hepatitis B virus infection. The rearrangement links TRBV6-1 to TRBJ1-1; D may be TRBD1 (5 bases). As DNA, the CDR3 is TGTGCCAGCAGTGAAGTTGGGACGTTGCCCAACTTT. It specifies CASSEVGTLPNF.